These T cell receptor beta chains were read from a single sample in a study of ipilimumab plus nivolumab after autologous stem cell transplantation. Clones were sequenced by immunoSEQ multiplex PCR, and TCRdb holds only the in-frame ones, with some missing. The table includes 20,000 to 25,000 clones, over 65% detected once. This material consisted of PBMCs, taken in a trial of ipilimumab plus nivolumab as post-transplant consolidation. Receptors originate from a male donor with diffuse large B-cell lymphoma. CDR3s include the opening cysteine and the closing phenylalanine or tryptophan. Each record gives: V gene, D gene, clone size, J gene, CDR3 DNA, CDR3 protein. A D gene is named only where the DNA matches it firmly. Size tells how often a clone was seen (once, few, many) or the class of an expanded clone, and some rows leave it out.

V: TRBV5-6
D: .
size: .
J: TRBJ1-2
DNA: TGTGCCAGCAGCTCCAGGTCGGGGGGCACGTATGGCTACACCTTC
CDR3: CASSSRSGGTYGYTF

V: TRBV7-9
D: .
size: .
J: TRBJ2-3
DNA: TGTGCCAGCAGCTTAGATCCGGCGGGGAGTAGCACAGATACGCAGTATTTT
CDR3: CASSLDPAGSSTDTQYF

V: TRBV5-4
D: TRBD2
size: .
J: TRBJ2-1
DNA: TGTGCCAGCAGCTTCAATAGCGGGGGCCCCTACAATGAGCAGTTCTTC
CDR3: CASSFNSGGPYNEQFF

V: TRBV6-1
D: .
size: .
J: TRBJ2-7
DNA: TGTGCCAGCAGTGCCTTTATTTCCTACGAGCAGTACTTC
CDR3: CASSAFISYEQYF

V: TRBV19
D: .
size: .
J: TRBJ2-1
DNA: TGTGCCAGTAGTATAGTCCCGGGGAAGAACAATGAGCAGTTCTTC
CDR3: CASSIVPGKNNEQFF

V: TRBV6-4
D: TRBD2
size: .
J: TRBJ2-2
DNA: TGTGCCAGCAGTGACTCCTATGGACTAGCGGGTGACACCGGGGAGCTGTTTTTT
CDR3: CASSDSYGLAGDTGELFF

V: TRBV18
D: .
size: .
J: TRBJ1-2
DNA: TGTGCCAGCTCACCACAACTACAGGGATGGGGCTACACCTTC
CDR3: CASSPQLQGWGYTF

V: TRBV6-5
D: .
size: few
J: TRBJ1-6
DNA: TGTGCCACCACCCGCGGGGGGGTAGACTCACCCCTCCACTTT
CDR3: CATTRGGVDSPLHF

V: TRBV7-6
D: TRBD1
size: .
J: TRBJ1-2
DNA: TGTGCCAGCAGCCCGAAGGGGTACAGGGACAGCTATGGCTACACCTTC
CDR3: CASSPKGYRDSYGYTF

V: TRBV7-2
D: .
size: .
J: TRBJ1-2
DNA: TGTGCCAGCAGCCGGGGGGGCTCGGGCTATGGCTACACCTTC
CDR3: CASSRGGSGYGYTF

V: TRBV29-1
D: .
size: once
J: TRBJ2-7
DNA: TGCAGCGTACGGGACACCCTCTCCTACGAGCAGTACTTC
CDR3: CSVRDTLSYEQYF

V: TRBV5-1
D: .
size: .
J: TRBJ2-5
DNA: TGCGCCAGCAGGAGGGGAGAGACCCAGTACTTC
CDR3: CASRRGETQYF

V: TRBV5-1
D: .
size: .
J: TRBJ1-4
DNA: TGCGCCAGCAGCTTGGCCGTCGGCAGGGCGCCTGGGGAACTGTTTTTT
CDR3: CASSLAVGRAPGELFF

V: TRBV2
D: TRBD2
size: .
J: TRBJ2-1
DNA: TGTGCCAGCGGGCTAGCGGGAGGGCCCGGTGAGCAGTTCTTC
CDR3: CASGLAGGPGEQFF

V: TRBV5-6
D: .
size: .
J: TRBJ2-1
DNA: TGTGCCAGCAGCTTGGCCCCCTTAGCTGGAGAGCAGTTCTTC
CDR3: CASSLAPLAGEQFF

V: TRBV6-9
D: .
size: .
J: TRBJ1-2
DNA: TGTGCCAGCAAAACAGGGACCTATGGCTACACCTTC
CDR3: CASKTGTYGYTF

V: TRBV9
D: .
size: .
J: TRBJ2-3
DNA: TGTGCCAGCAGCGTAGATGGAAATGGAGGGAGCACAGATACGCAGTATTTT
CDR3: CASSVDGNGGSTDTQYF

V: TRBV9
D: .
size: .
J: TRBJ2-1
DNA: TGTGCCAGCAGCCCCACCGAGGGTGAGCAGTTCTTC
CDR3: CASSPTEGEQFF

V: TRBV7-3
D: .
size: .
J: TRBJ2-2
DNA: TGTGCCAGCAGTTCCAACATGGGCGGGGAGCTGTTTTTT
CDR3: CASSSNMGGELFF

V: TRBV10-3
D: TRBD2
size: .
J: TRBJ2-7
DNA: TGTGCCAGCGGTCCCGAGCGGGGCCACGAGCAGTACTTC
CDR3: CASGPERGHEQYF

V: TRBV19
D: .
size: .
J: TRBJ2-7
DNA: TGTGCCAGTAGTATAGGGACGGGGGAAAACGAGCAGTACTTC
CDR3: CASSIGTGENEQYF

V: TRBV4-1
D: .
size: .
J: TRBJ1-4
DNA: TGCGCCAGCAGCCAAGGTTTCAGGGTCGGCGAAAAACTGTTTTTT
CDR3: CASSQGFRVGEKLFF

V: TRBV9
D: TRBD1
size: .
J: TRBJ1-2
DNA: TGTGCCAGCAGCGCGACAGGGGGCTTGTATGGCTACACCTTC
CDR3: CASSATGGLYGYTF

V: TRBV7-2
D: .
size: .
J: TRBJ1-3
DNA: TGTGCCAGCAGCACCACAGGGTGGAACACCATATATTTT
CDR3: CASSTTGWNTIYF

V: TRBV2
D: TRBD2
size: .
J: TRBJ2-1
DNA: TGTGCCAGCAGTGGGACTAGCGGGAGGGATGAGCAGTTCTTC
CDR3: CASSGTSGRDEQFF

V: TRBV6-6
D: .
size: .
J: TRBJ1-1
DNA: TGTGCCAGCAGTTACCCCGGGGATGGGGACACTGAAGCTTTCTTT
CDR3: CASSYPGDGDTEAFF

V: TRBV7-2
D: TRBD2
size: .
J: TRBJ2-5
DNA: TGTGCCAGCAGCTTCCTAGCGGGGGGGCAAGAGACCCAGTACTTC
CDR3: CASSFLAGGQETQYF

V: TRBV4-1
D: TRBD1
size: .
J: TRBJ2-3
DNA: TGCGCCAGCAGCCGGATCGGGACAGGGATCAGAGATACGCAGTATTTT
CDR3: CASSRIGTGIRDTQYF

V: TRBV11-3
D: TRBD1
size: once
J: TRBJ2-3
DNA: TGTGCCAGCAGCTTACAGGGGGCAGATACGCAGTATTTT
CDR3: CASSLQGADTQYF

V: TRBV18
D: TRBD2
size: few
J: TRBJ2-1
DNA: TGTGCCAGCTCACGTAGCGGGAGAGGTAACAATGAGCAGTTCTTC
CDR3: CASSRSGRGNNEQFF

V: TRBV11-2
D: .
size: .
J: TRBJ2-7
DNA: TGTGCCAGCAGCTTAGGGGCCAGCCACCCGACGTGGGGTGAGCAGTACTTC
CDR3: CASSLGASHPTWGEQYF

V: TRBV7-6
D: TRBD2
size: .
J: TRBJ2-5
DNA: TGTGCCAGCAGCTTAGAAGCGGGAGTCGGGGAGACCCAGTACTTC
CDR3: CASSLEAGVGETQYF

V: TRBV13
D: .
size: medium-sized
J: TRBJ2-7
DNA: TGTGCCAGCAGCATGACCTACGAGCAGTACTTC
CDR3: CASSMTYEQYF

V: TRBV5-6
D: .
size: once
J: TRBJ1-1
DNA: TGTGCCAGCAGCCGTCGGGGGGTCGAGGCTGAAGCTTTCTTT
CDR3: CASSRRGVEAEAFF

V: TRBV2
D: .
size: .
J: TRBJ2-7
DNA: TGTGCCAGCAGTGAAAGAGGCGAGCAGTACTTC
CDR3: CASSERGEQYF

V: TRBV19
D: TRBD2
size: .
J: TRBJ2-1
DNA: TGTGCCAGTAGTCCGTTCGGGACTAGCGGCTACAATGAGCAGTTCTTC
CDR3: CASSPFGTSGYNEQFF

V: TRBV5-1
D: .
size: few
J: TRBJ2-1
DNA: TGCGCCAGCAGCCCTCCTGAGGTGGGTAGCTCCTACAATGAGCAGTTCTTC
CDR3: CASSPPEVGSSYNEQFF

V: TRBV7-6
D: TRBD2
size: .
J: TRBJ2-1
DNA: TGTGCCAGCAGCCCCCTTTTAGCGGGGGATGACAATGAGCAGTTCTTC
CDR3: CASSPLLAGDDNEQFF

V: TRBV7-7
D: TRBD2
size: .
J: TRBJ2-1
DNA: TGTGCTAGCAGCTTAGGGCTAGCGGGAGGTGACAATGAGCAGTTCTTC
CDR3: CASSLGLAGGDNEQFF

V: TRBV10-1
D: .
size: .
J: TRBJ2-6
DNA: TGCGCCAGCAGTGCGGCAGGGGAGATGGCCAACGTCCTGACTTTC
CDR3: CASSAAGEMANVLTF

V: TRBV30
D: TRBD1
size: .
J: TRBJ1-2
DNA: TGTGCCTGGAGCCCGACAGGGGACTATGGCTACACCTTC
CDR3: CAWSPTGDYGYTF

V: TRBV6-1
D: TRBD2
size: .
J: TRBJ2-2
DNA: TGTGCCAGCACCCTAGCGGGGGGGAACACCGGGGAGCTGTTTTTT
CDR3: CASTLAGGNTGELFF

V: TRBV5-7
D: TRBD1
size: .
J: TRBJ1-2
DNA: TGTGCCAGCAGCTACCGGGACAGGGGTGACGGCTACACCTTC
CDR3: CASSYRDRGDGYTF

V: TRBV9
D: .
size: few
J: TRBJ1-2
DNA: TGTGCCAGCAGCGTAGGTGAGGACTATGGCTACACCTTC
CDR3: CASSVGEDYGYTF

V: TRBV19
D: .
size: .
J: TRBJ2-5
DNA: TGTGCCAGTAGTATCAGAAGGTCGGGGGCCGAGACCCAGTACTTC
CDR3: CASSIRRSGAETQYF

V: TRBV28
D: .
size: few
J: TRBJ2-7
DNA: TGTGCCAGCAGGGACGGGATGATTTACGAGCAGTACTTC
CDR3: CASRDGMIYEQYF

V: TRBV14
D: .
size: .
J: TRBJ1-1
DNA: TGTGCCAGCAGCCAAGAACAGGCTAAGACTGAAGCTTTCTTT
CDR3: CASSQEQAKTEAFF

V: TRBV30
D: TRBD2
size: .
J: TRBJ2-7
DNA: TGTGCCTGGAGAGAGACTAGCGGGGTGCCCCACGAGCAGTACTTC
CDR3: CAWRETSGVPHEQYF

V: TRBV27
D: .
size: many
J: TRBJ1-5
DNA: TGTGCCAGCAGTTTATTTCCCCCCCAGGGCAATCAGCCCCAGCATTTT
CDR3: CASSLFPPQGNQPQHF

V: TRBV7-8
D: TRBD1
size: .
J: TRBJ1-4
DNA: TGTGCCAGCAGCGCTGGACAGGGGGAAAAACTGTTTTTT
CDR3: CASSAGQGEKLFF

V: TRBV5-1
D: .
size: .
J: TRBJ2-1
DNA: TGCGCCAGCAGATTAGAGGGAGATGAGCAGTTCTTC
CDR3: CASRLEGDEQFF

V: TRBV9
D: TRBD1
size: .
J: TRBJ2-2
DNA: TGTGCCAGCAGCGTAAAGGGACAGGAGAGGACCGGGGAGCTGTTTTTT
CDR3: CASSVKGQERTGELFF

V: TRBV7-7
D: .
size: .
J: TRBJ2-5
DNA: TGTGCTAGCAGCTTATCCCAGAGAACGGAGACCCAGTACTTC
CDR3: CASSLSQRTETQYF

V: TRBV29-1
D: TRBD2
size: .
J: TRBJ2-5
DNA: TGCAGCGTTGTAACTAGCGGGGGTGAGACCCAGTACTTC
CDR3: CSVVTSGGETQYF

V: TRBV10-3
D: .
size: .
J: TRBJ1-2
DNA: TGTGCCATCGCACAGGGCAACGGAAATGGCTACACCTTC
CDR3: CAIAQGNGNGYTF

V: TRBV5-1
D: TRBD2
size: .
J: TRBJ2-3
DNA: TGCGCCAGCAGCTTGATGGGCGGGAGTGCAGATACGCAGTATTTT
CDR3: CASSLMGGSADTQYF

V: TRBV7-9
D: .
size: .
J: TRBJ2-7
DNA: TGTGCCAGCAGCTTAGCGGGCAACTCCTACGAGCAGTACTTC
CDR3: CASSLAGNSYEQYF

V: TRBV14
D: TRBD1
size: .
J: TRBJ2-1
DNA: TGTGCCAGCAGCCAACAGGGGGATGAGCAGTTCTTC
CDR3: CASSQQGDEQFF